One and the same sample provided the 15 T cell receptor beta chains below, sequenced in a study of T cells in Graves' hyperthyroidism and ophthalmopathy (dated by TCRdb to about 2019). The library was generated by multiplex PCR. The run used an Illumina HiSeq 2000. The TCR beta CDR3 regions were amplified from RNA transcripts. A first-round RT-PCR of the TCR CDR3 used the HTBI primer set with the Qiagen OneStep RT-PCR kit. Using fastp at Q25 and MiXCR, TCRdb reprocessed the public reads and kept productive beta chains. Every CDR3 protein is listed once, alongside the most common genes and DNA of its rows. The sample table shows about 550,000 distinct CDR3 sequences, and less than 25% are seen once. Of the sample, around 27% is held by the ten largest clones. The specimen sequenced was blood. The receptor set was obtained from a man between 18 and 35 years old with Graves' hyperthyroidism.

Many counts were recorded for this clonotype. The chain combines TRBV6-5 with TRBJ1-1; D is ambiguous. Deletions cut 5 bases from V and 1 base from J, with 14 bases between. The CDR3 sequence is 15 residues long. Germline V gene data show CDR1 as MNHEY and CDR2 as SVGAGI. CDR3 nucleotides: TGTGCCAGCAGTCCTCTTACGGATGCGAACACTGAAGCTTTCTTT. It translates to CASSPLTDANTEAFF.

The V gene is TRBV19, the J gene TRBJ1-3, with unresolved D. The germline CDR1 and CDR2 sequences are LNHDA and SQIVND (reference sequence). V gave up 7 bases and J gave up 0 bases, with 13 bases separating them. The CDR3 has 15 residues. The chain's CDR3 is CASIPRTLSGNTIYF. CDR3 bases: TGTGCCAGTATCCCTCGGACCCTCTCTGGAAACACCATATATTTT.

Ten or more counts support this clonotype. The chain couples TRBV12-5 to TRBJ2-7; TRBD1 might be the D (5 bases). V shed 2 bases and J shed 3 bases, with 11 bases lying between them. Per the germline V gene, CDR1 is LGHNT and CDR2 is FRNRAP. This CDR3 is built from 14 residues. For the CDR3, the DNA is TGTGCTAGTGGTTTGTTCGACAGTTTCTACGAGCAGTACTTC. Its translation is CASGLFDSFYEQYF.

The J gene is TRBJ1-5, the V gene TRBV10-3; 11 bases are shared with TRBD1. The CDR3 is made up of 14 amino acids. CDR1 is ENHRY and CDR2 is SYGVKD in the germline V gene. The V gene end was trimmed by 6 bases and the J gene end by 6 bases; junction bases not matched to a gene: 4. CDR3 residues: CAISAGTGGQPQHF. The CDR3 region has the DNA TGTGCCATCAGCGCCGGGACAGGGGGTCAGCCCCAGCATTTT.

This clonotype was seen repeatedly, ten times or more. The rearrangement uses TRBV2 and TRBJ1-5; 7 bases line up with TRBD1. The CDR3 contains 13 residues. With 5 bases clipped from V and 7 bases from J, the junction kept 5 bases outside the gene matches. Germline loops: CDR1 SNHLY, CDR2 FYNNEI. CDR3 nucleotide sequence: TGTGCCAGCAGTCTCAGGGGGAAGCAGCCCCAGCATTTT. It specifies CASSLRGKQPQHF.

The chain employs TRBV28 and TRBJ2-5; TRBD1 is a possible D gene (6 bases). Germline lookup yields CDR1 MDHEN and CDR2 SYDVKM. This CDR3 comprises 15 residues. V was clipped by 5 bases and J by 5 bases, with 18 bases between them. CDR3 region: CASSPHQQGRETQYF. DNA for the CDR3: TGTGCCAGCAGTCCACATCAACAGGGAAGGGAGACCCAGTACTTC.

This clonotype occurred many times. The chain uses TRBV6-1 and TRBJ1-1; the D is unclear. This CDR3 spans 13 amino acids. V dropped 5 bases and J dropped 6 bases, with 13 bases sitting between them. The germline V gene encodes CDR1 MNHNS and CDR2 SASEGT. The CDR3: CASSKSGMAEAFF. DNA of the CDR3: TGTGCCAGCAGTAAATCGGGGATGGCTGAAGCTTTCTTT.

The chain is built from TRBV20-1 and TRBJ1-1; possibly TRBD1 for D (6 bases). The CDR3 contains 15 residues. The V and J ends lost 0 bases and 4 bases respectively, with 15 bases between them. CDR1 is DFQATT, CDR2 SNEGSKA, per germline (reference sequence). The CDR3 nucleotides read TGCAGTGCTAGAGATGTGATGGGGGCGTTCACTGAAGCTTTCTTT. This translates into CSARDVMGAFTEAFF.

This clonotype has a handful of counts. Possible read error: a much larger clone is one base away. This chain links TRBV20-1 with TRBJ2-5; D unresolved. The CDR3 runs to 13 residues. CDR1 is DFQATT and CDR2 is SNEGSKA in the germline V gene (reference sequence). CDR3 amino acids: CSAERDLQDTQYF. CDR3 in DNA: TGCAGTGCTGAACGAGACCTTCAAGATACCCAGTACTTC.

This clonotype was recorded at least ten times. CDR3 sequence (DNA): TGTGCCAGTAGTATAAGGGGGGCGAACAATCAGCCCCAGCATTTT. Encoded protein: CASSIRGANNQPQHF. The chain joins TRBV19 to TRBJ1-5; D perhaps matches TRBD1 (6 bases). This CDR3 region has 15 residues. CDR1 is LNHDA and CDR2 is SQIVND in the germline V gene (reference sequence). Trimming left V 2 bases short and J 3 bases short, with 11 bases between.

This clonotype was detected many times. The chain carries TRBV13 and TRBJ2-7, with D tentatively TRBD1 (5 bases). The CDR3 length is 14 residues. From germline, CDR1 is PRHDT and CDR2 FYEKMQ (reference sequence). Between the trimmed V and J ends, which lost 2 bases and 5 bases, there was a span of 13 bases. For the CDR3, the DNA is TGTGCCAGCAGCTTAATAAATAGGGGCCACGAGCAGTACTTC. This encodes CASSLINRGHEQYF.

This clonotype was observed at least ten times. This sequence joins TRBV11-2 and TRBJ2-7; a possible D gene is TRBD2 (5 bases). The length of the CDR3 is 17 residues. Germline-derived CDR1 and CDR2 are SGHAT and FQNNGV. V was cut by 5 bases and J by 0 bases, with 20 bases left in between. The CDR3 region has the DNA TGTGCCAGCAGCAGCCCGGGGTGGGGTAGAAGCTCCTACGAGCAGTACTTC. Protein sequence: CASSSPGWGRSSYEQYF.

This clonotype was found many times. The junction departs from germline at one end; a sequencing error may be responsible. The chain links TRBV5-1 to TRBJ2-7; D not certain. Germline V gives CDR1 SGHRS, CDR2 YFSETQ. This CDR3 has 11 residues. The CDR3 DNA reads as TGTGCCAGCAGTTTGGACTACGAGCAGTACTTC. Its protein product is CASSLDYEQYF.

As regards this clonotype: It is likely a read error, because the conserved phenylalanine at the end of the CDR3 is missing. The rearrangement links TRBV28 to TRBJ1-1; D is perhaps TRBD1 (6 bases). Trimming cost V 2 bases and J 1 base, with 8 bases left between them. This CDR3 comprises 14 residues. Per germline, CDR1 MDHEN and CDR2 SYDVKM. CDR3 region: CASSLEGGNTEAFC. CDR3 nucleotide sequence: TGTGCCAGCAGTTTAGAGGGGGGGAACACTGAAGCTTTCTGT.

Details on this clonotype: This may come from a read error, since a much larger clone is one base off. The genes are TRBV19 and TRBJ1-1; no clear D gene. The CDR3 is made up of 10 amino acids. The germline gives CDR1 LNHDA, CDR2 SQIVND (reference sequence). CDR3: CVSSGVTAFF. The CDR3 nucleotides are TGTGTCAGTAGTGGGGTTACGGCTTTCTTT.